A selection of T cell receptor beta chains follows, all from one sample in a study of blood T cell repertoires in COVID-19. The repertoire was sequenced with immunoSEQ multiplex PCR; TCRdb's copy has only in-frame clones and lacks some. The repertoire has approximately 150,000 clones, about 81% of them found once; the top ten carry about 17%. Sequenced: peripheral blood. These receptors all come from a woman of 80 years or more with acute or convalescent COVID-19. Both conserved end residues are part of each CDR3. A D gene is named only where the DNA matches it firmly. Not every row has a clone size; where given, it reads once, few, many or a size class.

j_call: TRBJ2-1
clone_size: .
v_call: TRBV9
d_call: TRBD2
cdr3_nt: TGTGCCAGCAGCGCGGCTAGCGGGAGAGCCGGATATTCCTACAATGAGCAGTTCTTC
cdr3_aa: CASSAASGRAGYSYNEQFF

j_call: TRBJ2-3
clone_size: .
v_call: TRBV7-2
d_call: .
cdr3_nt: TGTGCCAGCAGCCGTGACCGGGGGGCCGCTAGCACAGATACGCAGTATTTT
cdr3_aa: CASSRDRGAASTDTQYF

j_call: TRBJ2-7
clone_size: .
v_call: TRBV10-3
d_call: TRBD2
cdr3_nt: TGTGCCATCAGTGTTGGGAAGGAGACTAGCGGGAGAAATGAGCAGTACTTC
cdr3_aa: CAISVGKETSGRNEQYF

j_call: TRBJ2-7
clone_size: many
v_call: TRBV29-1
d_call: .
cdr3_nt: TGCAGCGTTGTCGTAGTAGCCCGGATTTACGAGCAGTACTTC
cdr3_aa: CSVVVVARIYEQYF

j_call: TRBJ2-1
clone_size: .
v_call: TRBV4-3
d_call: TRBD2
cdr3_nt: TGCGCCAGCAGCCAAGATAGGGCTAGCGGAGGCAATGAGCAGTTCTTC
cdr3_aa: CASSQDRASGGNEQFF

j_call: TRBJ2-7
clone_size: .
v_call: TRBV19
d_call: TRBD1
cdr3_nt: TGTGCCAGTAGAGCCGGGACAGGATTCGCCTACGAGCAGTACTTC
cdr3_aa: CASRAGTGFAYEQYF

j_call: TRBJ2-2
clone_size: .
v_call: TRBV3-1/TRBV3-2
d_call: .
cdr3_nt: TGTGCCAGCAGCCAACGTGTTAGCGGTTCCACGAACACCGGGGAGCTGTTTTTT
cdr3_aa: CASSQRVSGSTNTGELFF

j_call: TRBJ2-1
clone_size: .
v_call: TRBV6-5
d_call: .
cdr3_nt: TGTGCCAGCCTGCGCCCAGGGTACAATGAGCAGTTCTTC
cdr3_aa: CASLRPGYNEQFF

j_call: TRBJ1-5
clone_size: few
v_call: TRBV18
d_call: TRBD1
cdr3_nt: TGTGCCAGCTCACCAAACCCGGGACAGGGAAGGAGCAATCAGCCCCAGCATTTT
cdr3_aa: CASSPNPGQGRSNQPQHF

j_call: TRBJ1-2
clone_size: .
v_call: TRBV5-4
d_call: .
cdr3_nt: TGTGCCAGCAGCTTGCCCAGGGATCGGGGCTACACCTTC
cdr3_aa: CASSLPRDRGYTF

j_call: TRBJ2-2
clone_size: .
v_call: TRBV14
d_call: .
cdr3_nt: TGTGCCAGCAGCCCCCAACTGACCGGGGAGCTGTTTTTT
cdr3_aa: CASSPQLTGELFF

j_call: TRBJ2-1
clone_size: medium-sized
v_call: TRBV7-9
d_call: TRBD2
cdr3_nt: TGTGCCAGCAGCATAAACCGACTAGCGGGCTCCTACAATGAGCAGTTCTTC
cdr3_aa: CASSINRLAGSYNEQFF

j_call: TRBJ1-1
clone_size: .
v_call: TRBV23-1
d_call: .
cdr3_nt: TGCGCCAGCAGTCAATCCCCCAACGTGGGGAGAGGCACTGAAGCTTTCTTT
cdr3_aa: CASSQSPNVGRGTEAFF

j_call: TRBJ1-3
clone_size: .
v_call: TRBV4-1
d_call: .
cdr3_nt: TGCGCCAGCAGCCAAGATGTATTGGGCTACTCTGGAAACACCATATATTTT
cdr3_aa: CASSQDVLGYSGNTIYF

j_call: TRBJ2-1
clone_size: .
v_call: TRBV19
d_call: TRBD2
cdr3_nt: TGTGCCAGTAGGAAACTAGCGGGGGCCTACAATGAGCAGTTCTTC
cdr3_aa: CASRKLAGAYNEQFF

j_call: TRBJ1-1
clone_size: .
v_call: TRBV5-5
d_call: TRBD1
cdr3_nt: TGTGCCAGCAGCCAGATCCCAGGGGGCAGGACTGAAGCTTTCTTT
cdr3_aa: CASSQIPGGRTEAFF

j_call: TRBJ2-2
clone_size: .
v_call: TRBV21-1
d_call: .
cdr3_nt: TGTGCCAGCAGCAAAATACAGGGGAACACCGGGGAGCTGTTTTTT
cdr3_aa: CASSKIQGNTGELFF

j_call: TRBJ1-1
clone_size: .
v_call: TRBV29-1
d_call: TRBD1
cdr3_nt: TGCAGCGTTGAGGGGACAGGGGGTGCTGAAGCTTTCTTT
cdr3_aa: CSVEGTGGAEAFF

j_call: TRBJ1-4
clone_size: .
v_call: TRBV2
d_call: TRBD1
cdr3_nt: TGTGCCAGCATGCCGGGACAGGGATATGAAAAACTGTTTTTT
cdr3_aa: CASMPGQGYEKLFF

j_call: TRBJ1-1
clone_size: .
v_call: TRBV4-2
d_call: TRBD1
cdr3_nt: TGTGCCAGCAGCCAAGACTGGAGACAGGGGAACACTGAAGCTTTCTTT
cdr3_aa: CASSQDWRQGNTEAFF

j_call: TRBJ1-1
clone_size: .
v_call: TRBV5-5
d_call: .
cdr3_nt: TGTGCCAGCAGCGATACAGGATCGACTGAAGCTTTCTTT
cdr3_aa: CASSDTGSTEAFF

j_call: TRBJ2-2
clone_size: .
v_call: TRBV5-8
d_call: .
cdr3_nt: TGTGCCAGCAGCTTGGCCTTGGAGCTGTTTTTT
cdr3_aa: CASSLALELFF

j_call: TRBJ1-5
clone_size: .
v_call: TRBV18
d_call: TRBD1
cdr3_nt: TGTGCCAGCTCACCACCGGGACAGGGAAGAAATCAGCCCCAGCATTTT
cdr3_aa: CASSPPGQGRNQPQHF

j_call: TRBJ1-4
clone_size: once
v_call: TRBV18
d_call: .
cdr3_nt: TGTGCCAGCTCACCACTGAGTGAAAAACTGTTTTTT
cdr3_aa: CASSPLSEKLFF

j_call: TRBJ2-5
clone_size: .
v_call: TRBV3-1/TRBV3-2
d_call: .
cdr3_nt: TGTGCCAGCAGCCAATCCCCCGGGGAAAGGGAGGCCCAGTACTTC
cdr3_aa: CASSQSPGEREAQYF

j_call: TRBJ2-7
clone_size: few
v_call: TRBV7-2
d_call: TRBD2
cdr3_nt: TGTGCCAGCAGCGTAGGACTAGCGGGAGGGCGGTACTTC
cdr3_aa: CASSVGLAGGRYF

j_call: TRBJ2-7
clone_size: .
v_call: TRBV5-1
d_call: .
cdr3_nt: TGCGCCAGCAGCCAACCCGGGACACACGCCTACGAGCAGTACTTC
cdr3_aa: CASSQPGTHAYEQYF

j_call: TRBJ2-5
clone_size: once
v_call: TRBV18
d_call: TRBD2
cdr3_nt: TGTGCCAGCTCACCGGAGGTAGCGGGAGAAGAGACCCAGTACTTC
cdr3_aa: CASSPEVAGEETQYF

j_call: TRBJ2-1
clone_size: .
v_call: TRBV2
d_call: TRBD1
cdr3_nt: TGTGCCAGTCTCCGGGACAGGGGGCTCAATGAGCAGTTCTTC
cdr3_aa: CASLRDRGLNEQFF

j_call: TRBJ1-1
clone_size: .
v_call: TRBV9
d_call: TRBD1
cdr3_nt: TGTGCCAGCAGCCCCGTAAGGGGGCCCACTGAAGCTTTCTTT
cdr3_aa: CASSPVRGPTEAFF

j_call: TRBJ2-5
clone_size: .
v_call: TRBV27
d_call: .
cdr3_nt: TGTGCCAGCAGTTTATCCCCCCGAGTCCAAGAGACCCAGTACTTC
cdr3_aa: CASSLSPRVQETQYF

j_call: TRBJ1-6
clone_size: .
v_call: TRBV7-7
d_call: .
cdr3_nt: TGTGCTAGCAGGTTGACAGAGACGGATGCGTCCTATAATTCACCCCTCCACTTT
cdr3_aa: CASRLTETDASYNSPLHF

j_call: TRBJ2-1
clone_size: .
v_call: TRBV19
d_call: .
cdr3_nt: TGTGCCAGTAGTAATACCGGGATCCATAGCGAGCAGTTCTTC
cdr3_aa: CASSNTGIHSEQFF

j_call: TRBJ2-1
clone_size: .
v_call: TRBV7-2
d_call: TRBD1
cdr3_nt: TGTGCCAGCAGCGCAGACAGGGGGAAGAGCTCCTACAATGAGCAGTTCTTC
cdr3_aa: CASSADRGKSSYNEQFF

j_call: TRBJ1-4
clone_size: .
v_call: TRBV19
d_call: TRBD1
cdr3_nt: TGTGCCAGTAGTAGAGGGGACAGGGTGTGGGAAAAACTGTTTTTT
cdr3_aa: CASSRGDRVWEKLFF

j_call: TRBJ2-1
clone_size: .
v_call: TRBV5-4
d_call: .
cdr3_nt: TGTGCCAGCAGCTTGGGGCGTGGGAGCTCCTACAATGAGCAGTTCTTC
cdr3_aa: CASSLGRGSSYNEQFF

j_call: TRBJ2-3
clone_size: .
v_call: TRBV12-5
d_call: TRBD2
cdr3_nt: TGTGCTAGTGGTTTGGGAGCGGGAGGCGATACGCAGTATTTT
cdr3_aa: CASGLGAGGDTQYF

j_call: TRBJ2-1
clone_size: .
v_call: TRBV19
d_call: TRBD2
cdr3_nt: TGTGCCAGTAGTATGAGGACTAGCAGCTACAATGAGCAGTTCTTC
cdr3_aa: CASSMRTSSYNEQFF

j_call: TRBJ1-2
clone_size: .
v_call: TRBV19
d_call: .
cdr3_nt: TGTGCCAGTAGTGAGCGGGAATCTAACTATGGCTACACCTTC
cdr3_aa: CASSERESNYGYTF

j_call: TRBJ2-6
clone_size: .
v_call: TRBV6-5
d_call: .
cdr3_nt: TGTGCCAGCTCCAGGGCGGGGTTTGGGGCCAACGTCCTGACTTTC
cdr3_aa: CASSRAGFGANVLTF

j_call: TRBJ1-2
clone_size: .
v_call: TRBV7-6
d_call: TRBD1
cdr3_nt: TGTGCCAGCAGCTTGGGACAGGCTAACTATGGCTACACCTTC
cdr3_aa: CASSLGQANYGYTF

j_call: TRBJ1-3
clone_size: .
v_call: TRBV7-2
d_call: .
cdr3_nt: TGTGCCAGCAGCTTGGGACTCTTAAACACCATATATTTT
cdr3_aa: CASSLGLLNTIYF

j_call: TRBJ2-7
clone_size: .
v_call: TRBV19
d_call: TRBD1
cdr3_nt: TGTGCCAGTAGTATACTGGGACAGGGGAATTACGAGCAGTACTTC
cdr3_aa: CASSILGQGNYEQYF

j_call: TRBJ1-1
clone_size: .
v_call: TRBV5-1
d_call: .
cdr3_nt: TGCGCCAGCAGCTTGCTCGCCGGGGGAAACACTGAAGCTTTCTTT
cdr3_aa: CASSLLAGGNTEAFF

j_call: TRBJ1-5
clone_size: .
v_call: TRBV10-3
d_call: .
cdr3_nt: TGTGCCAACCGGGGGGGATTTGATCAGCCCCAGCATTTT
cdr3_aa: CANRGGFDQPQHF

j_call: TRBJ1-1
clone_size: .
v_call: TRBV7-2
d_call: .
cdr3_nt: TGTGCCAGCAGCTTAGATCCAGGGAACACTGAAGCTTTCTTT
cdr3_aa: CASSLDPGNTEAFF

j_call: TRBJ1-6
clone_size: .
v_call: TRBV5-1
d_call: TRBD1
cdr3_nt: TGCGCCAGCAGCGAGGTGGCGGGACAGGGGCATAATTCACCCCTCCACTTT
cdr3_aa: CASSEVAGQGHNSPLHF

j_call: TRBJ1-5
clone_size: .
v_call: TRBV2
d_call: TRBD1
cdr3_nt: TGTGCCAGCAGTGAACAGGGGGCAGGGCAGCCCCAGCATTTT
cdr3_aa: CASSEQGAGQPQHF

j_call: TRBJ1-2
clone_size: .
v_call: TRBV5-4
d_call: .
cdr3_nt: TGTGCCAGCAGCTTGGTCGGTGCCGATCGGGTGAACTATGGCTACACCTTC
cdr3_aa: CASSLVGADRVNYGYTF

j_call: TRBJ1-3
clone_size: .
v_call: TRBV4-1
d_call: .
cdr3_nt: TGCGCCAGCAGCCAAGCGGGGGTGGAGGCCGGAAACACCATATATTTT
cdr3_aa: CASSQAGVEAGNTIYF

j_call: TRBJ2-3
clone_size: .
v_call: TRBV21-1
d_call: .
cdr3_nt: TGTGCCAGCAGCCCGACTCACCTAGGGGACAGGGCCACAGATACGCAGTATTTT
cdr3_aa: CASSPTHLGDRATDTQYF

j_call: TRBJ1-3
clone_size: .
v_call: TRBV7-2
d_call: .
cdr3_nt: TGTGCCAGCAGCCACCAGGTTGATAGCTCTGGAAACACCATATATTTT
cdr3_aa: CASSHQVDSSGNTIYF